This T cell receptor beta chain was recovered during a study of identifying expanded T cells in peripheral blood. Profiling relied on immunoSEQ multiplex PCR, and the TCRdb table lists in-frame clones only, not all of them. The sample lists 90,000 to 95,000 clones; roughly 90% were seen once. During the collection period, no donor immune events like infections were recorded. Per germline, CDR1 SGHNT and CDR2 YYREEE (reference sequence). There are 14 residues in the CDR3. Trimming stripped 0 bases from V and 2 bases from J, with 9 bases between. The chain employs TRBV5-4 and TRBJ2-7, with D possibly matching TRBD2 (6 bases). Sequencing used blood. This TCR came from a person aged 18-69 years in good health. This CDR3 is CASSLAGSPYEQYF. Written as DNA, the CDR3 is TGTGCCAGCAGCTTGGCCGGGAGCCCCTACGAGCAGTACTTC. Based on the CDR3 plus reference TRBV5-4 and TRBJ2-7, the full variable domain is ETGVTQSPTHLIKTRGQQVTLRCSSQSGHNTVSWYQQALGQGPQFIFQYYREEENGRGNFPPRFSGLQFPNYSSELNVNALELDDSALYLCASSLAGSPYEQYFGPGTRLTVT.